The clone carrying this T cell receptor (beta chain) has a count of ten or more. Its antigen is still unknown. CDR3 regions were amplified by Arm-PCR using iRepertoire HTBI primers to build TCR beta libraries. Authors' processing steps: Detected in the samples were around 62 TRBV and 14 TRBJ segments. TCRdb analysed the multiplex PCR reads with MiXCR anew, one entry per CDR3 protein. The V and J calls, along with clone size, are taken from TCRdb and not from the paper's own processing. This sample has approximately 300,000 distinct CDR3 sequences, with 15% to 20% found just once. This specimen comes from a study of regulatory T cells in long-lasting Graves disease. On the study more broadly: New Graves' disease cases had less than 3 months of antithyroid drugs. Findings of the study overall: What was studied was peripheral blood only, and not thyroid tissue. Accuracy may have suffered from the small sample size.

Specified time point: newly diagnosed GD, antithyroid drugs for less than 3 months. Researchers made the TCR library from RNA that was extracted from PBMCs. This TCR was recovered from a female donor with Graves disease. The specimen comprised peripheral blood mononuclear cells (PBMCs), sampled at new diagnosis, from a patient treated with antithyroid drugs.

CDR3 amino acids: CASSGHSGANVLTF. For the CDR3, the DNA is TGTGCCAGTAGTGGACATTCTGGGGCCAACGTCCTGACTTTC. The V and J genes are TRBV19 and TRBJ2-6; D possibly corresponds to TRBD1 (5 bases). The CDR3 totals 14 residues. Trimming cost V 5 bases and J 1 base, with 6 bases left between them. Germline CDR1 and CDR2: LNHDA and SQIVND (reference sequence).